This TCR beta chain was observed in a study of cytomegalovirus exposure and HLA in healthy donors. Note on this clone: Antigen specificity is unknown.

The method was immunoSEQ multiplex PCR; TCRdb's version includes in-frame clones alone and lacks a portion of them. Among more than 45,000 clones listed, roughly 87% were seen once. General study results and limits: Cytomegalovirus-associated status was assigned to 164 TCR beta chains. High specificity and sensitivity for cytomegalovirus status were reported for the classifier.

This clonotype originated in a woman between 18 and 30 years old in good health and CMV-seronegative. Sequenced material: PBMCs.

The CDR3 nucleotides read TGTGCCAGCAGCGCCCCGACTAGCGACGAGCAGTACTTC. Amino acids: CASSAPTSDEQYF. This sequence joins TRBV9 and TRBJ2-7, with TRBD2 matching over 8 bases. The J segment lost 5 bases and the V segment lost 3 bases, leaving 4 bases of the junction unmatched. The germline gives CDR1 SGDLS, CDR2 YYNGEE. The CDR3 contains 13 residues.